What follows describes a single TCR beta chain. These data are taken from a study of Ad26.COV2.S vaccination and SARS-CoV-2 variants. The repertoire was sequenced with immunoSEQ multiplex PCR; TCRdb's copy has only in-frame clones and lacks some. Of about 440,000 clones in the sample, about 90% were seen once. The treatment: some 20 received Ad26.COV2.S at low or high dose, single or two shots; several received placebo; per-sample allocation not given. Day 63 after the first injection of vaccine or placebo was the sampling time. Aged 18-55 years, donor was enrolled in Boston in the early 2020s. The V and J ends lost 3 bases and 2 bases respectively, with 10 bases between them. The CDR3 consists of 13 residues. Germline values: CDR1 DFQATT, CDR2 SNEGSKA (reference sequence).

The receptor comes from a person between 18 and 65 years old who received the Ad26.COV2.S COVID-19 vaccine or a placebo. This specimen was peripheral blood, taken in a trial of Ad26.COV2.S vaccine versus placebo. The chain has TRBV20-1 and TRBJ2-5; weak D call: TRBD2 (6 bases). As DNA, the CDR3 is TGCAGTGCTAGTGGGGGGAGTCAAGAGACCCAGTACTTC. Its protein is CSASGGSQETQYF.